This passage covers 32 T cell receptor beta chains from one sample sequenced in a study of blood T cell repertoires in COVID-19 (dated by TCRdb to the early 2020s). Library prep was done by the immunoSEQ multiplex PCR assay. Held by TCRdb, this immuneACCESS table contains in-frame sequences only and omits some clones. Under half of the omission traces to an unresolved V gene where checked; the cause of the rest is unknown. This sample comprises about 200,000 clones, roughly 80% of them detected only once. Approximately 6% of the sample rests with the top ten. Sequenced sample: peripheral blood. All receptors come from a woman aged 40 to 55 with COVID-19, enrolled during active disease.

The chain is built from TRBV6-6 and TRBJ1-4; unclear D gene. Germline V CDR1 and CDR2: MNHNY, SVGAGI (reference sequence). Trimming pared 6 bases from V and 8 bases from J, leaving 10 bases between. The CDR3 has 12 amino acids. CDR3 residues: CASRNPTEKLFF. The CDR3, as DNA: TGTGCCAGCAGGAACCCCACAGAAAAACTGTTTTTT.

This clone was seen only a few times. The rearrangement links TRBV3-1 (or the pseudogene TRBV3-2) to TRBJ2-7; TRBD2 aligns across 7 bases. After removal of 0 bases from V and 3 bases from J, the junction contained 8 bases not matched to a gene. The CDR3 loop spans 16 amino acids. In germline, CDR1 is LGHDT, CDR2 YNNKEL (reference sequence). In DNA form, the CDR3 reads TGTGCCAGCAGCCAAGATAATTCAGCTAGCGGCTACGAGCAGTACTTC. It is translated as CASSQDNSASGYEQYF.

The CDR3 region has the DNA TGTGCCAGCAGCTACGGGACAGGGTTAGATACGCAGTATTTT. Protein product: CASSYGTGLDTQYF. The chain combines TRBV11-2 with TRBJ2-3; 9 bases line up with TRBD1. The CDR3 is made up of 14 amino acids. After removal of 4 bases from V and 5 bases from J, the junction contained 4 bases not matched to a gene. The germline gives CDR1 SGHAT, CDR2 FQNNGV.

In the case of this clone: Additional DNA sequences in this sample encode the identical CDR3. The CDR3 sequence: CASSLDGGTEAFF. The CDR3 DNA is TGTGCCAGCAGCTTGGACGGGGGCACTGAAGCTTTCTTT. The chain carries TRBV7-9 and TRBJ1-1; D may be TRBD1 (5 bases). The CDR3 is 13 residues long. The V end was cut by 3 bases, the J end by 4 bases, with 9 bases between. CDR1 is SEHNR and CDR2 is FQNEAQ in the germline V gene (reference sequence).

In this sample, this clone turned up a few times. V is TRBV5-1 and J is TRBJ1-1, with D maybe TRBD1 (5 bases). Trimming pared 4 bases from V and 4 bases from J, leaving 17 bases between. The CDR3 totals 15 residues. Germline CDR1 SGHRS, CDR2 YFSETQ. The CDR3 nucleotides read TGCGCCAGCAGCGGGGGGGACGGACGGCCCACTGAAGCTTTCTTT. It encodes CASSGGDGRPTEAFF.

V and J are TRBV2 and TRBJ1-2; D is possibly TRBD1 (5 bases). V was trimmed by 2 bases and J by 8 bases, leaving 9 bases between them. CDR1 and CDR2 (germline): SNHLY, FYNNEI. The CDR3 contains 12 residues. CDR3 DNA sequence: TGTGCCAGCAGTGAACAGGGCCCCGGCTACACCTTC. Its protein product is CASSEQGPGYTF.

V gene TRBV12-3 or TRBV12-4 combines with J gene TRBJ1-1; 8 bases map to TRBD1. J lost 0 bases, V lost 6 bases, and 0 bases had no gene match. The CDR3 has 13 residues. CDR3 in amino acids: CASRTGVNTEAFF. The CDR3 bases are TGTGCCAGCAGGACAGGGGTGAACACTGAAGCTTTCTTT.

The table lists this clone with many counts. The CDR3 DNA reads TGTGCCAGTAGTATCTCGGGACTAATGGAGACCCAGTACTTC. This codes for CASSISGLMETQYF. This sequence joins TRBV19 and TRBJ2-5, with 7 bases that match TRBD2. The J segment lost 5 bases and the V segment lost 3 bases, leaving 6 bases of the junction unmatched. Germline CDR1 reads LNHDA; CDR2 reads SQIVND (reference sequence). This CDR3 is built from 14 residues. The complete variable domain, with remaining parts taken from reference TRBV19 and TRBJ2-5, reads DGGITQSPKYLFRKEGQNVTLSCEQNLNHDAMYWYRQDPGQGLRLIYYSQIVNDFQKGDIAEGYSVSREKKESFPLTVTSAQKNPTAFYLCASSISGLMETQYFGPGTRLLVL.

The V call is TRBV6-5, the J call TRBJ1-5, with 7 bases aligning to TRBD1. Germline trimming cut 11 bases from V and 6 bases from J; bases unmatched to any gene: 10. The CDR3 consists of 13 residues. The germline gives CDR1 MNHEY, CDR2 SVGAGI. CDR3 in DNA: TGTGCCGTGTCGACAGGGTCGGCTCAGCCCCAGCATTTT. Its translation: CAVSTGSAQPQHF.

This clone came up a few times. This chain uses TRBV7-2 with TRBJ1-2, with TRBD1 matching over 7 bases. Losses at the gene ends were 5 bases for V and 3 bases for J; bases not matched to a gene: 6. Germline V lookup: CDR1 SGHTA, CDR2 FQGNSA. There are 14 residues in the CDR3. CDR3: CASSLPTGYYGYTF. CDR3 nucleotide sequence: TGTGCCAGCAGCCTGCCGACAGGGTACTATGGCTACACCTTC.

The V call is TRBV6-5, the J call TRBJ2-5; D is possibly TRBD2 (6 bases). V shed 0 bases and J shed 5 bases, with 10 bases lying between them. In germline, CDR1 is MNHEY, CDR2 SVGAGI. The CDR3 runs 14 residues. The CDR3 spells CASSYSSRGETQYF. CDR3 sequence (DNA): TGTGCCAGCAGTTACTCGAGCCGGGGGGAGACCCAGTACTTC.

The rearrangement uses TRBV7-9 and TRBJ1-2; no reliable D call. Deletions cut 2 bases from V and 5 bases from J, with 12 bases between. The CDR3 is 14 amino acids. Looked up from germline, CDR1 is SEHNR and CDR2 is FQNEAQ (reference sequence). CDR3 sequence (DNA): TGTGCCAGCAGCTTAAGGTCGGGAGTTTATGGCTACACCTTC. Translating it yields CASSLRSGVYGYTF.

The chain couples TRBV5-1 to TRBJ2-1, with TRBD2 matching over 8 bases. Germline V gives CDR1 SGHRS, CDR2 YFSETQ. CDR3 length equals 16 residues. V dropped 0 bases and J dropped 5; count of bases not matched to a gene: 7. The CDR3, as DNA: TGCGCCAGCAGCTTGGCCGCCCTAGCGGGTAACAATGAGCAGTTCTTC. Its protein is CASSLAALAGNNEQFF.

The V call is TRBV5-1, the J call TRBJ2-1, with D perhaps TRBD2 (6 bases). V was pared by 0 bases and J by 10 bases, with 11 bases between. The CDR3 runs to 13 residues. CDR1 and CDR2 (germline): SGHRS, YFSETQ. In DNA form, the CDR3 reads TGCGCCAGCAGCTTGGCCAATGGGAGGGAGCAGTTCTTC. Residues: CASSLANGREQFF. Filled out from reference TRBV5-1 and TRBJ2-1, the complete variable domain reads KAGVTQTPRYLIKTRGQQVTLSCSPISGHRSVSWYQQTPGQGLQFLFEYFSETQRNKGNFPGRFSGRQFSNSRSEMNVSTLELGDSALYLCASSLANGREQFFGPGTRLTVL.

The rearrangement uses TRBV19 and TRBJ1-2, with TRBD1 matching over 7 bases. The germline V gene encodes CDR1 LNHDA and CDR2 SQIVND (reference sequence). The CDR3 spans 17 residues. The ends lost 4 bases at V and 2 bases at J; junction bases unmatched: 13. CDR3 DNA sequence: TGTGCCAGTAGTACCCAGGTGACAGGGCTTGCGAACTATGGCTACACCTTC. This codes for CASSTQVTGLANYGYTF. Using reference TRBV19 and TRBJ1-2 for the parts outside the CDR3, the full variable domain is DGGITQSPKYLFRKEGQNVTLSCEQNLNHDAMYWYRQDPGQGLRLIYYSQIVNDFQKGDIAEGYSVSREKKESFPLTVTSAQKNPTAFYLCASSTQVTGLANYGYTFGSGTRLTVV.

J is TRBJ1-1 and V is TRBV18; D is possibly TRBD1 (6 bases). The V end was cut by 6 bases, the J end by 5 bases, with 19 bases between. Germline assignment: CDR1 KGHSH and CDR2 LQKENI. The CDR3 runs 15 residues. CDR3 in DNA: TGTGCCAGCTCGCCCTTCGAAAGGGGGTGGACTGAAGCTTTCTTT. Translating it yields CASSPFERGWTEAFF.

Ten or more counts support this clone. This chain joins TRBV5-1 and TRBJ1-2; TRBD1 might be the D (5 bases). The CDR3 totals 14 residues. Germline values: CDR1 SGHRS, CDR2 YFSETQ. Trimming pared 2 bases from V and 8 bases from J, leaving 16 bases between. DNA of the CDR3: TGCGCCAGCAGCTTAGAAGGGGAACTAAGGGGCTACACCTTC. Residues: CASSLEGELRGYTF.

This clone was seen a few times. Other DNA sequences in the same sample also yield this CDR3. The chain has TRBV2 and TRBJ1-3; D remains ambiguous. The CDR3 is 12 residues long. Trimming removed 7 bases from V and 1 base from J, with 5 bases in between. Germline V gene sequence: CDR1 SNHLY, CDR2 FYNNEI. CDR3 nucleotide sequence: TGTGCCAGCACAGGTTCTGGAAACACCATATATTTT. This translates into CASTGSGNTIYF.

The chain employs TRBV12-5 and TRBJ2-7; D may be TRBD2 (7 bases). Germline loops: CDR1 LGHNT, CDR2 FRNRAP. The CDR3 spans 15 residues. Trimming shortened V by 1 base and J by 2 bases, and 12 bases separated the two germline ends. The CDR3, as DNA: TGTGCTAGTGGTTTGGCCCAGGGGAGGGCCTACGAGCAGTACTTC. Protein product: CASGLAQGRAYEQYF.

The gene calls are TRBV18 and TRBJ1-2; D is perhaps TRBD1 (6 bases). The CDR3 length is 17 residues. Germline CDR1 and CDR2: KGHSH and LQKENI. V lost 6 bases, J lost 0 bases, and 20 bases lay in between. CDR3 protein: CASSLVTGPIANYGYTF. CDR3 bases: TGTGCCAGCTCTTTGGTAACAGGGCCTATTGCTAACTATGGCTACACCTTC.

The chain carries TRBV7-8 and TRBJ1-1; tentative D call: TRBD1 (6 bases). Between the trimmed V and J ends, which lost 5 bases and 8 bases, there was a span of 15 bases. The CDR3 loop spans 13 amino acids. The germline CDR1 and CDR2 sequences are SGHVS and FQNEAQ. CDR3 in amino acids: CASSANRQVEAFF. In DNA, the CDR3 is TGTGCCAGCAGCGCCAACCGACAGGTCGAAGCTTTCTTT.

The chain carries TRBV7-3 and TRBJ2-5; 7 bases map to TRBD2. Germline CDR1 reads SGHTA; CDR2 reads FQGTGA. The CDR3 is 14 amino acids. The J segment lost 4 bases and the V segment lost 2 bases, leaving 4 bases of the junction unmatched. CDR3 sequence: CASSLGSGGETQYF. The CDR3 nucleotides read TGTGCCAGCAGCTTAGGGTCGGGGGGAGAGACCCAGTACTTC. Based on the CDR3 plus reference TRBV7-3 and TRBJ2-5, the full variable domain is GAGVSQTPSNKVTEKGKYVELRCDPISGHTALYWYRQSLGQGPEFLIYFQGTGAADDSGLPNDRFFAVRPEGSVSTLKIQRTERGDSAVYLCASSLGSGGETQYFGPGTRLLVL.

The J gene is TRBJ2-3, the V gene TRBV19; 8 bases align to TRBD2. V gave up 1 base and J gave up 5 bases; unmatched junction bases: 8. Germline CDR1 LNHDA, CDR2 SQIVND (reference sequence). This CDR3 spans 16 amino acids. CDR3 nucleotides: TGTGCCAGTAGTATAGCGGGAGGGTCCTTCATAGATACGCAGTATTTT. Its translation is CASSIAGGSFIDTQYF.

The table lists this clone with a few counts. This chain links TRBV7-2 with TRBJ1-1; TRBD1 matches 7 bases. CDR3 length: 14 residues. The trim removed 7 bases at V and 7 bases at J, leaving 12 bases unmatched. CDR1 is SGHTA and CDR2 is FQGNSA in the germline V gene. The CDR3 DNA sequence: TGTGCCAGCACCGTGTACCAAGGGACAGTTGAAGCTTTCTTT. This gives the protein CASTVYQGTVEAFF.

The rearrangement uses TRBV3-1 (or the pseudogene TRBV3-2) and TRBJ2-2; 16 nucleotides line up with TRBD2. V shed 4 bases, J shed 6 bases, and the junction held 2 bases outside the gene matches. The CDR3 has 16 residues. Germline lookup yields CDR1 LGHDT and CDR2 YNNKEL (reference sequence). In DNA form, the CDR3 reads TGTGCCAGCAGCCCCGGGACTAGCGGGGGGGCCGGGGAGCTGTTTTTT. This encodes CASSPGTSGGAGELFF.

This clone was seen only a few times. The chain links TRBV6-2 or TRBV6-3 to TRBJ1-2; 11 positions agree with TRBD1. The germline V gene has CDR1 MNHEY and CDR2 SVGEGT. J lost 6 bases, V lost 6 bases, and 6 bases had no gene match. The CDR3 spans 14 residues. This CDR3 is CASSGDRGINGYTF. CDR3 bases: TGTGCCAGCAGCGGGGACAGGGGGATCAATGGCTACACCTTC.

The chain links TRBV18 to TRBJ2-4, with a tentative D call TRBD1 (6 bases). The CDR3 covers 13 residues. Germline loops: CDR1 KGHSH, CDR2 LQKENI. V was cut by 11 bases and J by 1 base, with 12 bases left in between. CDR3 nucleotide sequence: TGTGCCTCCTCCCAGGGGGCCAAAAACATTCAGTACTTC. Protein sequence: CASSQGAKNIQYF.

This clone appeared a few times. The chain has TRBV7-2 and TRBJ2-6; TRBD2 is a possible D gene (6 bases). Trimming cost V 3 bases and J 2 bases, with 8 bases left between them. From germline, CDR1 is SGHTA and CDR2 FQGNSA. CDR3 size: 15 residues. This CDR3 is CASSLAGTGANVLTF. The CDR3 region has the DNA TGTGCCAGCAGCTTGGCGGGGACTGGGGCCAACGTCCTGACTTTC.

V usage is TRBV3-1 (or the pseudogene TRBV3-2) and J usage is TRBJ1-5; D not resolved. Trimming pared 1 base from V and 0 bases from J, leaving 7 bases between. The CDR3 covers 15 residues. Germline V lookup: CDR1 LGHDT, CDR2 YNNKEL (reference sequence). The CDR3 protein is CASSQGSDSNQPQHF. CDR3 in DNA: TGTGCCAGCAGCCAAGGCAGCGATAGCAATCAGCCCCAGCATTTT.

This clone was seen just once. This chain links TRBV11-1 with TRBJ1-2, with 8 bases aligning to TRBD1. Germline assignment: CDR1 SGHAT and CDR2 FQDESV (reference sequence). V was pared by 6 bases and J by 0 bases, with 6 bases of the junction left unmatched. The CDR3 is 15 residues long. In DNA form, the CDR3 reads TGTGCCAGCAGTTATACAGGGGGAGCTAACTATGGCTACACCTTC. Its translation: CASSYTGGANYGYTF.

The chain combines TRBV13 with TRBJ2-3, with TRBD2 matching 13 bases. Germline CDR1 and CDR2: PRHDT and FYEKMQ (reference sequence). The CDR3 has 16 amino acids. J was trimmed by 7 bases and V by 4 bases; bases with no gene match: 8. CDR3: CASSSPGTSGTYTQYF. Here the CDR3 DNA reads TGTGCCAGCAGCTCCCCAGGGACTAGCGGGACATATACGCAGTATTTT.

The chain has TRBV3-1 (or the pseudogene TRBV3-2) and TRBJ2-1; D not certain. Deletions cut 4 bases from V and 9 bases from J, with 16 bases between. The length of the CDR3 is 14 residues. CDR1 LGHDT and CDR2 YNNKEL come from the germline V gene (reference sequence). The CDR3 DNA is TGTGCCAGCAGCCTTATAGGAGCCCTCCGTGAGCAGTTCTTC. As protein: CASSLIGALREQFF.